Shown below are 25 T cell receptor beta chains from a single sample sequenced in a study of T cell changes during pregnancy in multiple sclerosis. Measured with immunoSEQ multiplex PCR; TCRdb has only the in-frame clones, and not every one. The top ten clones hold around 0.31% of a sample with 40,000 to 50,000 clones, approximately 94% of them seen once. The source was CD4+ T cells from peripheral blood mononuclear cells, collected in the third trimester of pregnancy. These receptors originate from a female donor with multiple sclerosis, enrolled in a pregnancy study.

The chain carries TRBV6-5 and TRBJ1-2; TRBD1 might be the D (5 bases). Germline V CDR1 and CDR2: MNHEY, SVGAGI. The CDR3 has 14 amino acids. The V gene lost 0 bases and the J gene lost 8 bases, with 13 bases spanning the gap. CDR3 amino acids: CASSYSMGAGGYTF. CDR3 sequence (DNA): TGTGCCAGCAGTTACTCGATGGGCGCAGGGGGCTACACCTTC.

This chain links TRBV9 with TRBJ2-3; 9 bases map to TRBD1. The trim removed 4 bases at V and 1 base at J, leaving 7 bases unmatched. The germline CDR1 and CDR2 sequences are SGDLS and YYNGEE. The CDR3 runs to 16 residues. The CDR3 DNA follows: TGTGCCAGCAGCATCGGACAGGGGATCGGCACAGATACGCAGTATTTT. Translated, it gives CASSIGQGIGTDTQYF.

The rearrangement joins TRBV7-2 to TRBJ2-2; 7 nucleotides align to TRBD1. The CDR3 is 15 amino acids. J was trimmed by 7 bases and V by 4 bases; bases with no gene match: 9. Germline CDR1 is SGHTA and CDR2 is FQGNSA. This CDR3 is CASSSQARTGGELFF. CDR3 nucleotide sequence: TGTGCCAGCAGCTCCCAAGCTCGGACAGGCGGGGAGCTGTTTTTT. The full variable domain, its missing parts supplied by reference TRBV7-2 and TRBJ2-2, is GAGVSQSPSNKVTEKGKDVELRCDPISGHTALYWYRQSLGQGLEFLIYFQGNSAPDKSGLPSDRFSAERTGGSVSTLTIQRTQQEDSAVYLCASSSQARTGGELFFGEGSRLTVL.

A single count supports this clone. This chain connects TRBV9 to TRBJ2-2, with 11 bases that match TRBD1. The junction had 5 bases not matched to a gene; V was cut back by 0 bases and J by 1 base. This CDR3 contains 18 residues. The germline V gene encodes CDR1 SGDLS and CDR2 YYNGEE. CDR3 bases: TGTGCCAGCAGCGTAGGGACAGGGGGCCGGAGGAACACCGGGGAGCTGTTTTTT. Translating it yields CASSVGTGGRRNTGELFF.

The gene calls are TRBV5-4 and TRBJ2-5, with 11 nucleotides matching TRBD2. The CDR3 spans 15 residues. The J segment lost 0 bases and the V segment lost 5 bases, leaving 3 bases of the junction unmatched. Looked up from germline, CDR1 is SGHNT and CDR2 is YYREEE (reference sequence). In DNA form, the CDR3 reads TGTGCCAGCAGTCCTAGCGGGGGGTACCAAGAGACCCAGTACTTC. It specifies CASSPSGGYQETQYF. The full variable domain, rest sourced from reference TRBV5-4 and TRBJ2-5, is ETGVTQSPTHLIKTRGQQVTLRCSSQSGHNTVSWYQQALGQGPQFIFQYYREEENGRGNFPPRFSGLQFPNYSSELNVNALELDDSALYLCASSPSGGYQETQYFGPGTRLLVL.

This chain uses TRBV6-4 with TRBJ2-5, with 9 bases aligning to TRBD1. The CDR3 runs 13 residues. Per the germline V gene, CDR1 is MRHNA and CDR2 is SNTAGT. The V gene end was trimmed by 5 bases and the J gene end by 4 bases; junction bases not matched to a gene: 2. As DNA, the CDR3 is TGTGCCAGCAGTTCGACAGGGGGAGAGACCCAGTACTTC. This gives the protein CASSSTGGETQYF.

The chain joins TRBV19 to TRBJ1-2; D is possibly TRBD1 (6 bases). From germline, CDR1 is LNHDA and CDR2 SQIVND (reference sequence). Trimming pared 11 bases from V and 5 bases from J, leaving 12 bases between. The CDR3 totals 11 residues. CDR3 protein: CALQGRYGYTF. The CDR3 region has the DNA TGTGCCCTACAGGGCCGATATGGCTACACCTTC.

V is TRBV29-1 and J is TRBJ1-1, with D maybe TRBD1 (6 bases). V was shortened by 3 bases and J by 7 bases, with 12 bases between the two germline ends. The CDR3 length is 12 residues. Germline V CDR1 and CDR2: SQVTM, ANQGSEA. The CDR3 protein is CSVEGDTHEAFF. CDR3 nucleotide sequence: TGCAGCGTTGAGGGGGACACCCATGAAGCTTTCTTT.

The CDR3, as DNA: TGTGCCAGTAGTATGGGCCAGGGGAGCGGCTACACCTTC. This sequence encodes CASSMGQGSGYTF. The chain carries TRBV19 and TRBJ1-2, with TRBD1 as a possible D gene (6 bases). This CDR3 is 13 amino acids long. V gave up 3 bases and J gave up 8 bases, with 13 bases separating them. CDR1 LNHDA and CDR2 SQIVND come from the germline V gene (reference sequence).

This clone has a single count. The J gene is TRBJ1-2, the V gene TRBV6-6; D is ambiguous. Trimming shortened V by 4 bases and J by 4 bases, and 4 bases separated the two germline ends. The CDR3 consists of 11 residues. Germline V gene data show CDR1 as MNHNY and CDR2 as SVGAGI (reference sequence). CDR3 loop: CASSSGYGYTF. The CDR3 coding sequence is TGTGCCAGCAGTTCCGGCTATGGCTACACCTTC.

This clone has a single count. This chain joins TRBV19 and TRBJ2-5, with 11 bases aligning to TRBD2. With 8 bases clipped from V and 0 bases from J, the junction kept 11 bases outside the gene matches. Per the germline V gene, CDR1 is LNHDA and CDR2 is SQIVND (reference sequence). The CDR3 runs 17 residues. The CDR3 reads CASRPTSGARYQETQYF. CDR3 DNA sequence: TGTGCCAGTCGACCGACTAGCGGGGCCAGGTACCAAGAGACCCAGTACTTC. The variable domain in full, completed from reference TRBV19 and TRBJ2-5, reads DGGITQSPKYLFRKEGQNVTLSCEQNLNHDAMYWYRQDPGQGLRLIYYSQIVNDFQKGDIAEGYSVSREKKESFPLTVTSAQKNPTAFYLCASRPTSGARYQETQYFGPGTRLLVL.

The chain uses TRBV10-3 and TRBJ2-7, with 11 positions matching TRBD1. The germline V gene has CDR1 ENHRY and CDR2 SYGVKD. Trimming removed 4 bases from V and 4 bases from J; junction bases left unmatched: 3. The CDR3 is 14 amino acids. CDR3 nucleotides: TGTGCCATCAGTGGGGGGACAGGGGGATACGAGCAGTACTTC. Translated: CAISGGTGGYEQYF.

V and J are TRBV30 and TRBJ1-2; 8 bases are a match to TRBD1. Germline CDR1 is GTSNPN and CDR2 is SVGIG (reference sequence). The J segment lost 5 bases and the V segment lost 8 bases, leaving 13 bases of the junction unmatched. This CDR3 region has 14 residues. CDR3: CALEDRATSYGYTF. The CDR3 nucleotides are TGTGCCCTTGAGGACAGGGCGACATCGTATGGCTACACCTTC.

The chain employs TRBV7-9 and TRBJ2-5; 12 bases agree with TRBD2. V was pared by 5 bases and J by 2 bases, with 3 bases of the junction left unmatched. Germline V CDR1 and CDR2: SEHNR, FQNEAQ (reference sequence). This CDR3 is 15 amino acids long. CDR3 sequence reads: CASSLLAGGQETQYF. CDR3 in DNA: TGTGCCAGCAGCCTGCTAGCGGGAGGGCAAGAGACCCAGTACTTC.

CDR3 region: CARSGSRNQPQHF. The CDR3 nucleotides are TGTGCCAGAAGCGGGAGTAGGAATCAGCCCCAGCATTTT. The gene calls are TRBV5-3 and TRBJ1-5; D remains ambiguous. TRBV5-3 is labeled an ORF, and its function is uncertain. The CDR3 is 13 residues long. Deletions cut 4 bases from V and 4 bases from J, with 9 bases between.

The chain employs TRBV18 and TRBJ1-5; 8 bases are a match to TRBD1. The CDR3 runs 14 residues. V lost 4 bases to trimming and J lost 5 bases; unmatched junction nucleotides: 4. Germline-derived CDR1 and CDR2 are KGHSH and LQKENI. CDR3 DNA: TGTGCCAGCTCACTACAGGGGGGCGATCAGCCCCAGCATTTT. The encoded protein is CASSLQGGDQPQHF.

The chain is built from TRBV15 and TRBJ2-3; D possibly corresponds to TRBD2 (5 bases). The V end was cut by 4 bases, the J end by 6 bases, with 20 bases between. CDR1 LNHNV and CDR2 YYDKDF come from the germline V gene (reference sequence). The CDR3 contains 16 residues. Here the CDR3 DNA reads TGTGCCACCAGCAAGTCAAGAGGGAGACTCCCCGATACGCAGTATTTT. Translation: CATSKSRGRLPDTQYF.

The chain links TRBV11-1 to TRBJ1-1; TRBD1 agrees at 8 bases. Unmatched junction bases numbered 9, after V lost 2 bases and J lost 4 bases. The CDR3 covers 16 residues. In germline, CDR1 is SGHAT, CDR2 FQDESV (reference sequence). The CDR3 spells CASSLHRGKLSTEAFF. The CDR3 DNA is TGTGCCAGCAGCTTACACAGGGGGAAGCTGAGCACTGAAGCTTTCTTT.

The rearrangement uses TRBV7-9 and TRBJ2-7; the D gene is possibly TRBD2 (5 bases). V dropped 3 bases and J dropped 7 bases, with 10 bases sitting between them. Germline CDR1 and CDR2: SEHNR and FQNEAQ (reference sequence). The CDR3 consists of 12 residues. The chain's CDR3 is CASSFGVFEQYF. The CDR3 DNA reads as TGTGCCAGCAGCTTCGGGGTATTTGAGCAGTACTTC. Full variable domain (rest looked up from reference TRBV7-9 and TRBJ2-7): DTGVSQNPRHKITKRGQNVTFRCDPISEHNRLYWYRQTLGQGPEFLTYFQNEAQLEKSRLLSDRFSAERPKGSFSTLEIQRTEQGDSAMYLCASSFGVFEQYFGPGTRLTVT.

This chain links TRBV5-1 with TRBJ2-7; tentatively, D is TRBD1 (6 bases). Germline V lookup: CDR1 SGHRS, CDR2 YFSETQ. The ends were cut back, 2 bases at V and 5 bases at J, with 11 bases in the middle. This CDR3 has 13 amino acids. CDR3 amino acids: CASSFQGLHEQYF. In DNA, the CDR3 is TGCGCCAGCAGCTTCCAGGGGTTACACGAGCAGTACTTC.

The genes are TRBV29-1 and TRBJ1-4; D ambiguous. This CDR3 comprises 12 residues. From germline, CDR1 is SQVTM and CDR2 ANQGSEA. The CDR3 DNA reads TGCAGTGCCGGAGGGTTAAATGAAAAACTGTTTTTT. This sequence encodes CSAGGLNEKLFF.

The J gene is TRBJ2-7, the V gene TRBV6-6, with 10 bases that match TRBD2. The CDR3 consists of 14 residues. After removal of 2 bases from V and 3 bases from J, the junction contained 1 base not matched to a gene. Germline CDR1 and CDR2: MNHNY and SVGAGI (reference sequence). As DNA, the CDR3 is TGTGCCAGCAGTTACGGGACTAGCGTCTACGAGCAGTACTTC. Its protein is CASSYGTSVYEQYF.

The chain combines TRBV14 with TRBJ1-4; D uncertain. Germline CDR1 SGHDN, CDR2 FVKESK. Trimming took off 3 bases at V and 13 bases at J, with 12 bases between the two ends. This CDR3 region has 12 residues. CDR3: CASSHDTGVLFF. In DNA form, the CDR3 reads TGTGCCAGCAGCCATGATACGGGTGTACTGTTTTTT.

The chain links TRBV2 to TRBJ1-1; a weak D match, TRBD1 (6 bases). This CDR3 has 13 residues. Germline V gene sequence: CDR1 SNHLY, CDR2 FYNNEI. V was cut by 2 bases and J by 5 bases, with 9 bases left in between. The CDR3 DNA sequence: TGTGCCAGCAGTGAAAGGGGGGGGACTGAAGCTTTCTTT. This sequence encodes CASSERGGTEAFF.

V is TRBV30 and J is TRBJ2-7; 7 bases are shared with TRBD2. This CDR3 has 14 amino acids. The germline V gene encodes CDR1 GTSNPN and CDR2 SVGIG (reference sequence). V lost 2 bases, J lost 2 bases, and 6 bases stayed unmatched. CDR3 residues: CAWSLSGAPYEQYF. CDR3 in DNA: TGTGCCTGGAGTCTGAGCGGGGCCCCCTACGAGCAGTACTTC.